The 26 T cell receptor beta chains below were found in one sample sequenced in a study of blood T cell repertoires in COVID-19. Clones were sequenced by immunoSEQ multiplex PCR, and TCRdb holds only the in-frame ones, with some missing. The data show approximately 300,000 clones, 80% to 95% seen once. Sequencing was carried out using peripheral blood. These receptors were collected from a young woman with COVID-19, enrolled during active disease.

CDR3 protein: CASSFGLAGGPSSYEQYF. The CDR3 nucleotides are TGCGCCAGCAGCTTCGGGCTAGCGGGAGGCCCGAGCTCCTACGAGCAGTACTTC. V usage is TRBV5-1 and J usage is TRBJ2-7, with TRBD2 identical over 11 bases. Germline loops: CDR1 SGHRS, CDR2 YFSETQ. This CDR3 has 18 residues. The V gene end was trimmed by 2 bases and the J gene end by 0 bases; junction bases not matched to a gene: 10. The full variable domain, completed using reference TRBV5-1 and TRBJ2-7, is KAGVTQTPRYLIKTRGQQVTLSCSPISGHRSVSWYQQTPGQGLQFLFEYFSETQRNKGNFPGRFSGRQFSNSRSEMNVSTLELGDSALYLCASSFGLAGGPSSYEQYFGPGTRLTVT.

This clone was seen a single time. CDR3 coding DNA: TGTGCCAGCAGCTTAGTGGACAGGGGAAATTCACCCCTCCACTTT. It is translated as CASSLVDRGNSPLHF. The chain has TRBV7-2 and TRBJ1-6, with 9 bases matching TRBD1. Germline lookup yields CDR1 SGHTA and CDR2 FQGNSA. The V segment lost 1 base and the J segment 7 bases; nucleotides outside the gene matches: 2. The CDR3 has 15 residues.

The chain is built from TRBV10-3 and TRBJ2-6; TRBD1 matches 7 bases. V lost 0 bases to trimming and J lost 1 base; unmatched junction nucleotides: 6. Germline values: CDR1 ENHRY, CDR2 SYGVKD. The CDR3 is 18 amino acids. The chain's CDR3 is CAISESVGGISGANVLTF. In DNA form, the CDR3 reads TGTGCCATCAGTGAGTCTGTAGGGGGCATATCTGGGGCCAACGTCCTGACTTTC.

The chain couples TRBV5-1 to TRBJ1-1; D might be TRBD1 (6 bases). This CDR3 spans 15 amino acids. Germline CDR1 is SGHRS and CDR2 is YFSETQ. V was pared by 4 bases and J by 1 base, with 14 bases between. Here the CDR3 DNA reads TGCGCCAGCAGCCCCCGGACAGAGTCGAACACTGAAGCTTTCTTT. Protein sequence: CASSPRTESNTEAFF.

The chain is built from TRBV2 and TRBJ1-2; 7 nucleotides match TRBD1. CDR1 SNHLY and CDR2 FYNNEI come from the germline V gene. CDR3 length: 15 residues. The V gene end was trimmed by 8 bases and the J gene end by 2 bases; junction bases not matched to a gene: 11. The CDR3 region has the DNA TGTGCCAGCCGATCCCCGGGACAGATAAACTATGGCTACACCTTC. Translating it yields CASRSPGQINYGYTF. Looking up the rest from reference TRBV2 and TRBJ1-2 gives the full variable domain: EPEVTQTPSHQVTQMGQEVILRCVPISNHLYFYWYRQILGQKVEFLVSFYNNEISEKSEIFDDQFSVERPDGSNFTLKIRSTKLEDSAMYFCASRSPGQINYGYTFGSGTRLTVV.

The chain combines TRBV6-5 with TRBJ2-1, with D possibly TRBD1 on 5 matching bases. Germline CDR1 MNHEY, CDR2 SVGAGI. Trimming cost V 6 bases and J 5 bases, with 14 bases left between them. The CDR3 has 14 residues. CDR3 coding DNA: TGTGCCAGCAGGACAGCCTCTTTTCACAATGAGCAGTTCTTC. It translates to CASRTASFHNEQFF.

This clone has only one observation. The gene calls are TRBV7-2 and TRBJ1-5; TRBD1 is a possible D gene (6 bases). Trimming cost V 0 bases and J 2 bases, with 8 bases left between them. The germline V gene has CDR1 SGHTA and CDR2 FQGNSA. The CDR3 runs 15 residues. CDR3 DNA sequence: TGTGCCAGCAGCTTAGCGGGGGCTGGCAATCAGCCCCAGCATTTT. Protein sequence: CASSLAGAGNQPQHF.

J is TRBJ2-3 and V is TRBV12-2; TRBD2, as called in the table, went unchecked against the DNA. TRBV12-2 is listed as a pseudogene. This CDR3 has 15 amino acids. The DNA of the CDR3 is TGTGCAAGTCGCCCGGATAGCGGGAGGACAGATACGCAGTATTTT. Encoded protein: CASRPDSGRTDTQYF.

V gene TRBV7-9 combines with J gene TRBJ2-2, with 10 bases matching TRBD1. V shed 5 bases, J shed 7 bases, and the junction held 7 bases outside the gene matches. Per germline, CDR1 SEHNR and CDR2 FQNEAQ (reference sequence). The CDR3 contains 15 residues. CDR3 sequence: CASSPGTGEVGELFF. The CDR3 nucleotides are TGTGCCAGCAGCCCCGGGACAGGGGAGGTCGGGGAGCTGTTTTTT.

The CDR3 coding sequence is TGTGCCAGCACCTCCACATATCCCTCTGGAAACACCATATATTTT. Protein product: CASTSTYPSGNTIYF. The genes are TRBV7-9 and TRBJ1-3, with D uncertain. In germline, CDR1 is SEHNR, CDR2 FQNEAQ (reference sequence). V was pared by 7 bases and J by 0 bases, with 13 bases between. The CDR3 is made up of 15 amino acids.

V and J are TRBV18 and TRBJ1-1; 9 bases match TRBD1. The CDR3 has 17 amino acids. With V trimmed by 3 bases and J by 3 bases, 11 bases remained unmatched. Looked up from germline, CDR1 is KGHSH and CDR2 is LQKENI. CDR3: CASSPRRTGGADTEAFF. The CDR3 nucleotides are TGTGCCAGCTCACCGCGCCGTACAGGGGGCGCGGACACTGAAGCTTTCTTT.

V gene TRBV4-1 combines with J gene TRBJ1-4, with D maybe TRBD1 (6 bases). Germline V CDR1 and CDR2: MGHRA, YSYEKL. This CDR3 contains 17 residues. Deletions cut 0 bases from V and 10 bases from J, with 21 bases between. The CDR3 loop is CASSQDFPALGAGKLFF. Here the CDR3 DNA reads TGCGCCAGCAGCCAAGATTTTCCGGCCTTGGGGGCGGGAAAACTGTTTTTT.

J is TRBJ2-1 and V is TRBV3-1 (or the pseudogene TRBV3-2); TRBD1 matches 8 bases. Germline lookup yields CDR1 LGHDT and CDR2 YNNKEL (reference sequence). Germline trimming cut 2 bases from V and 9 bases from J; bases unmatched to any gene: 3. The length of the CDR3 is 13 residues. The CDR3 DNA reads TGTGCCAGCAGCCAACGGGACAGGCGTGAGCAGTTCTTC. Encoded protein: CASSQRDRREQFF.

This sequence joins TRBV30 and TRBJ2-7, with D perhaps matching TRBD1 (6 bases). Trimming shortened V by 3 bases and J by 5 bases, and 14 bases separated the two germline ends. Germline values: CDR1 GTSNPN, CDR2 SVGIG (reference sequence). The CDR3 spans 13 residues. The CDR3 DNA sequence: TGTGCCTGGAGCGCGGACAGTATCCACGAGCAGTACTTC. It specifies CAWSADSIHEQYF.

The gene calls are TRBV10-3 and TRBJ2-3, with 9 bases fitting TRBD1. Per the germline V gene, CDR1 is ENHRY and CDR2 is SYGVKD. This CDR3 has 14 residues. V shed 6 bases and J 3 bases; nucleotides not matched to a gene: 4. The CDR3 nucleotides read TGTGCCATCAGACAGGGGGCTAATACAGATACGCAGTATTTT. Protein: CAIRQGANTDTQYF.

V gene TRBV29-1 combines with J gene TRBJ2-7; the D gene is possibly TRBD2 (6 bases). V was trimmed by 4 bases and J by 2 bases, leaving 6 bases between them. CDR1 and CDR2 from the germline V gene are SQVTM and ANQGSEA. This CDR3 region has 11 residues. The CDR3 region has the DNA TGCAGCGTTGGGGGGGCCTACGAGCAGTACTTC. The encoded protein is CSVGGAYEQYF.

V gene TRBV19 combines with J gene TRBJ2-1, with 8 bases fitting TRBD2. This CDR3 spans 13 amino acids. Germline assignment: CDR1 LNHDA and CDR2 SQIVND (reference sequence). V gave up 8 bases and J gave up 6 bases; unmatched junction bases: 6. This chain's CDR3 is CASRTSRGNEQFF. The CDR3 DNA follows: TGTGCCAGTCGGACTAGCCGGGGCAATGAGCAGTTCTTC.

The chain has TRBV28 and TRBJ1-5, with D maybe TRBD1 (5 bases). This CDR3 is built from 15 residues. Per germline, CDR1 MDHEN and CDR2 SYDVKM. Trimming removed 4 bases at V and 2 bases at J, with 12 bases between. CDR3 region: CASSSGGGGNQPQHF. DNA for the CDR3: TGTGCCAGCAGTTCTGGGGGAGGGGGCAATCAGCCCCAGCATTTT.

The chain has TRBV15 and TRBJ2-7; TRBD2 is a possible D gene (6 bases). Per germline, CDR1 LNHNV and CDR2 YYDKDF (reference sequence). Deletions cut 3 bases from V and 8 bases from J, with 20 bases between. The CDR3 is 15 residues long. The chain's CDR3 is CATSSSGLSLGKQYF. The CDR3 bases are TGTGCCACCAGCAGTTCGGGACTCAGCCTAGGGAAGCAGTACTTC.

This chain connects TRBV6-1 to TRBJ2-7, with 11 bases identical to TRBD1. The CDR3 spans 18 residues. Germline V gene lookup returns CDR1 MNHNS and CDR2 SASEGT. V lost 4 bases and J lost 6; bases outside the gene matches: 17. CDR3 DNA: TGTGCCAGCAGTGCCCGGGACAGGGGGACTAGAGGCGTCGTCGAGCAGTACTTC. Translating it yields CASSARDRGTRGVVEQYF.

The DNA of the CDR3 is TGTGCCTGGAGTTCGGGACAGAGTGGAGGCTACACCTTC. Protein sequence: CAWSSGQSGGYTF. The chain employs TRBV30 and TRBJ1-2, with 7 nucleotides matching TRBD1. This CDR3 region has 13 residues. CDR1 and CDR2 (germline): GTSNPN, SVGIG (reference sequence). J was trimmed by 8 bases and V by 2 bases; bases with no gene match: 8.

The chain has TRBV30 and TRBJ1-6; TRBD1 matches at 9 bases. The CDR3 runs 17 residues. The germline gives CDR1 GTSNPN, CDR2 SVGIG (reference sequence). V shed 0 bases and J 10 bases; nucleotides not matched to a gene: 13. The CDR3 DNA is TGTGCCTGGAGTGTACCCCGCTGGACAGGGGATTACTCACCCCTCCACTTT. Encoded protein: CAWSVPRWTGDYSPLHF. The entire variable domain, with the rest obtained from reference TRBV30 and TRBJ1-6, is as follows: SQTIHQWPATLVQPVGSPLSLECTVEGTSNPNLYWYRQAAGRGLQLLFYSVGIGQISSEVPQNLSASRPQDRQFILSSKKLLLSDSGFYLCAWSVPRWTGDYSPLHFGNGTRLTVT.

The V call is TRBV20-1, the J call TRBJ2-5; possible D gene TRBD2, 5 bases. The CDR3 runs 13 residues. Trimming took off 6 bases at V and 3 bases at J, with 14 bases between the two ends. In germline, CDR1 is DFQATT, CDR2 SNEGSKA (reference sequence). The CDR3 DNA sequence: TGCAGTGCAAGTCGGGGAACGGAAGAGACCCAGTACTTC. This gives the protein CSASRGTEETQYF.

V gene TRBV30 combines with J gene TRBJ2-1; D might be TRBD1 (6 bases). V was clipped by 1 base and J by 7 bases, with 17 bases between them. The CDR3 is made up of 15 amino acids. The V gene's germline CDR1 is GTSNPN and CDR2 SVGIG (reference sequence). The CDR3: CAWSGGQAQRNEQFF. Here the CDR3 DNA reads TGTGCCTGGAGTGGGGGGCAGGCCCAAAGGAATGAGCAGTTCTTC.

The V and J genes are TRBV5-1 and TRBJ2-5; TRBD1 matches 8 bases. Germline V gives CDR1 SGHRS, CDR2 YFSETQ. With V trimmed by 0 bases and J by 1 base, 2 bases remained unmatched. The CDR3 runs to 15 residues. CDR3 sequence reads: CASSLGDRGQETQYF. CDR3 sequence (DNA): TGCGCCAGCAGCTTGGGTGACAGGGGCCAAGAGACCCAGTACTTC.

The chain combines TRBV11-2 with TRBJ2-1, with D possibly matching TRBD2 (5 bases). The CDR3 extends over 16 amino acids. CDR1 is SGHAT, CDR2 FQNNGV, per germline. V was clipped by 1 base and J by 0 bases, with 10 bases between them. CDR3: CASSLVATFSYNEQFF. The CDR3 DNA reads TGTGCCAGCAGCTTAGTAGCGACCTTCTCCTACAATGAGCAGTTCTTC.